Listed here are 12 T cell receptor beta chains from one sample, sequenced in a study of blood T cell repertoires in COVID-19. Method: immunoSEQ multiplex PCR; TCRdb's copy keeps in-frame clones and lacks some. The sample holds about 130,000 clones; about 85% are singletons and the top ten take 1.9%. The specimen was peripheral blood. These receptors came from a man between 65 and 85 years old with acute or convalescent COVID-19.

For the CDR3, the DNA is TGTGCCAGCAGCTTAGCCCAAGGGGAGGCAGTTGATGGCTACACCTTC. This translates into CASSLAQGEAVDGYTF. The chain couples TRBV7-9 to TRBJ1-2; tentative D call: TRBD1 (5 bases). Germline-derived CDR1 and CDR2 are SEHNR and FQNEAQ (reference sequence). V was trimmed by 0 bases and J by 6 bases, leaving 17 bases between them. The CDR3 is 16 amino acids.

The CDR3 region has the DNA TGTGCCAGCAGTGGCGCACGAGGACAGCCTAACACTGAAGCTTTCTTT. It is translated as CASSGARGQPNTEAFF. The chain joins TRBV9 to TRBJ1-1, with TRBD1 as a possible D gene (6 bases). CDR3 length: 16 residues. Trimming removed 5 bases from V and 2 bases from J, with 19 bases in between. Per the germline V gene, CDR1 is SGDLS and CDR2 is YYNGEE.

The CDR3 nucleotides read TGTGCCACCAGTGATTTGCGACAGGGGGTGTTCGACACTGAAGCTTTCTTT. Translating gives CATSDLRQGVFDTEAFF. The chain carries TRBV24-1 and TRBJ1-1, with 9 bases fitting TRBD1. Trimming took 0 bases from V and 3 from J; bases not matched to a gene: 7. The CDR3 runs to 17 residues. CDR1 and CDR2 (germline): KGHDR, SFDVKD.

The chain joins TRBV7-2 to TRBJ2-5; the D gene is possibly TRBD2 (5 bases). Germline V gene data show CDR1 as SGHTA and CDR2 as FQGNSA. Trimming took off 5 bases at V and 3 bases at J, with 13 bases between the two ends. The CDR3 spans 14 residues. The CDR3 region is CASSLTMPKETQYF. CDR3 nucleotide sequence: TGTGCCAGCAGCCTGACTATGCCCAAAGAGACCCAGTACTTC.

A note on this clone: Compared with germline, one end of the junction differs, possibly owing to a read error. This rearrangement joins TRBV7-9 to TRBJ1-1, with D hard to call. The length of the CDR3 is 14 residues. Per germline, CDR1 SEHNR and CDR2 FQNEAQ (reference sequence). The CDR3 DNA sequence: TGTGCCAGCAGCTTAGCAGGAGGAGGCACTGAAGCCTTCTTT. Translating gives CASSLAGGGTEAFF. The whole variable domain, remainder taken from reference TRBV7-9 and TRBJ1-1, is DTGVSQNPRHKITKRGQNVTFRCDPISEHNRLYWYRQTLGQGPEFLTYFQNEAQLEKSRLLSDRFSAERPKGSFSTLEIQRTEQGDSAMYLCASSLAGGGTEAFFGQGTRLTVV.

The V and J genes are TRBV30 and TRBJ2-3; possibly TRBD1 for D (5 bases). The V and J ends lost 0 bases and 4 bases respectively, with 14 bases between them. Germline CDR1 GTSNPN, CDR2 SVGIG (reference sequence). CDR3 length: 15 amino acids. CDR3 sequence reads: CAWSVLGAVADTQYF. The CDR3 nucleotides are TGTGCCTGGAGTGTACTTGGGGCTGTAGCAGATACGCAGTATTTT.

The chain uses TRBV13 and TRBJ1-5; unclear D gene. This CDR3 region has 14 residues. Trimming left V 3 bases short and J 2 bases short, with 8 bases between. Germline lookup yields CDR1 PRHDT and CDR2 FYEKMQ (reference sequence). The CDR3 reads CASSFEVGNQPQHF. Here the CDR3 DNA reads TGTGCCAGCAGCTTTGAGGTGGGCAATCAGCCCCAGCATTTT.

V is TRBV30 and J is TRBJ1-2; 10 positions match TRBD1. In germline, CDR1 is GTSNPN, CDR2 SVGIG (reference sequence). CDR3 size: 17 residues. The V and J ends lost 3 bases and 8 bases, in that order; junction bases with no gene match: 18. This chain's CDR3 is CAWRPPGQGVRPSGYTF. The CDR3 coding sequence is TGTGCCTGGAGACCACCCGGACAGGGGGTTCGTCCTAGCGGCTACACCTTC.

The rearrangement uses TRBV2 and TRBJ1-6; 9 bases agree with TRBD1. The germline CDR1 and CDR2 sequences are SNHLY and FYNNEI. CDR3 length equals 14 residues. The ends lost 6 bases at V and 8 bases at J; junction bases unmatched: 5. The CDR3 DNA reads TGTGCCAGCAGGGGGACAGGGACGGATTCACCCCTCCACTTT. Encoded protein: CASRGTGTDSPLHF.

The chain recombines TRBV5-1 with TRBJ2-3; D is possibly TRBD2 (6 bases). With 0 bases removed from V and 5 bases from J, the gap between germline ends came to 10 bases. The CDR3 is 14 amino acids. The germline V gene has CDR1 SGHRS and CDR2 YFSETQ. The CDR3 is CASSLVEGGDTQYF. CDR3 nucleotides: TGCGCCAGCAGCTTGGTAGAGGGAGGAGATACGCAGTATTTT.

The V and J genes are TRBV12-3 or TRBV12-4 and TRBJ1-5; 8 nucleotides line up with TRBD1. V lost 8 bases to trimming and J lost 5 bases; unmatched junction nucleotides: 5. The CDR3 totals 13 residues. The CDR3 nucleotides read TGTGCCAGCCAGGGGGCGAGGGATCAGCCCCAGCATTTT. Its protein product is CASQGARDQPQHF.

The CDR3 DNA follows: TGTGCCAGCGTCTCCAGGGCCGGCTGGTATGGCTACACCTTC. Its translation: CASVSRAGWYGYTF. This chain links TRBV6-5 with TRBJ1-2; D may be TRBD1 (5 bases). The ends were cut back, 8 bases at V and 5 bases at J, with 18 bases in the middle. The CDR3 extends over 14 amino acids. Germline lookup yields CDR1 MNHEY and CDR2 SVGAGI.